The clone carrying this T cell receptor beta chain appeared many times. The sample is drawn from a study of low-dose radiotherapy and immunotherapy resistance in tumors. On the study more broadly: Fractions of 1 Gy went to Cohort 2 every two weeks, for 13 Gy over 26 weeks. With cycle 1 day 1 as the start, patients took oral aspirin 300 mg daily for four cycles.

Documented time point: before trial treatment. Donors were given nivolumab, ipilimumab, aspirin, low-dose cyclophosphamide and low-dose radiotherapy. With TRAV- and TRBV-specific primers, first-strand cDNA was made, covering the alpha and beta chains. Amplification of TCRs used a constant-region primer and V-primer adapter for about 21 PCR cycles. Amplifying the isolated mRNA was done by in vitro transcription. TCRdb independently ran MiXCR on the reads; one entry per CDR3 protein. The table has 35,000 to 50,000 distinct CDR3 sequences, around a third seen once; the top ten hold around 3.9%. The sample in question was PBMCs, obtained before treatment. This clonotype originated in a male donor with gallbladder cancer.

The CDR3 region has the DNA TGCAGTGCTCGAGGACAGCAGAATTCACCCCTCCACTTT. This codes for CSARGQQNSPLHF. This sequence joins TRBV20-1 and TRBJ1-6, with D maybe TRBD1 (6 bases). CDR1 and CDR2 (germline): DFQATT, SNEGSKA (reference sequence). V lost 5 bases and J lost 7, with 12 bases in between. This CDR3 region has 13 residues.